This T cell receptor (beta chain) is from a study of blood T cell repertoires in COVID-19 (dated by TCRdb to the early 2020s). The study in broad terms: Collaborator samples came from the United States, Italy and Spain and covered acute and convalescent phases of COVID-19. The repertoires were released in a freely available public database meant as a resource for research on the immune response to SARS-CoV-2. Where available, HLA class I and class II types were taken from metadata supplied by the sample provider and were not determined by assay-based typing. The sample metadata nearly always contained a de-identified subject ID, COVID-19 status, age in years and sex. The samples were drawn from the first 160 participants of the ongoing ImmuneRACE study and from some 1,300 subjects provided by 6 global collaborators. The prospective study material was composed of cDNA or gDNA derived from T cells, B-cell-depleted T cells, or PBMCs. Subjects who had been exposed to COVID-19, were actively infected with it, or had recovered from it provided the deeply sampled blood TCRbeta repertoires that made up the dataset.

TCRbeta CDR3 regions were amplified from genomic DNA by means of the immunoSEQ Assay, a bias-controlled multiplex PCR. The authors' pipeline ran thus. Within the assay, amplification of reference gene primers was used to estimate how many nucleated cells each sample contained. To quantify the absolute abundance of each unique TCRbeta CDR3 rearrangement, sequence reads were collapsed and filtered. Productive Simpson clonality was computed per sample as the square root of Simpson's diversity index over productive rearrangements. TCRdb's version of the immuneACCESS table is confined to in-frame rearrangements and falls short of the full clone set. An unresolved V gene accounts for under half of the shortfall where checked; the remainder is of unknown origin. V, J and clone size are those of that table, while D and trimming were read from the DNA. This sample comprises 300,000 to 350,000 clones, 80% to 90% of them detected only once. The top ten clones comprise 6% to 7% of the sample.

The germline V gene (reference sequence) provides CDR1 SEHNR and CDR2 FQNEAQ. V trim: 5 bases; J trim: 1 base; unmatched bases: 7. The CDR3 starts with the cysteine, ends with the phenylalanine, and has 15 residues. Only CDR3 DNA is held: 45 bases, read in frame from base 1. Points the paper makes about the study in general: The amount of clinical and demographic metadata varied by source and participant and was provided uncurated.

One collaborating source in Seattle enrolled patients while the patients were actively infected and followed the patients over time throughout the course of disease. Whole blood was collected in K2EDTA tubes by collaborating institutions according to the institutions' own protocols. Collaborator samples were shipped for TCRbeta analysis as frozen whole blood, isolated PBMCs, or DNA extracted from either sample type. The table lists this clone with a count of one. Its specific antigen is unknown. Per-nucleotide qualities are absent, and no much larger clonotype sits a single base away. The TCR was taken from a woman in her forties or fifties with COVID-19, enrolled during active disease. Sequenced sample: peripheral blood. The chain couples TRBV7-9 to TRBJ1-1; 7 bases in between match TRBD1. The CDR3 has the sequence CASSTTGSWNTEAFF. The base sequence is TGTGCCAGCAGCACGACAGGGAGTTGGAACACTGAAGCTTTCTTT. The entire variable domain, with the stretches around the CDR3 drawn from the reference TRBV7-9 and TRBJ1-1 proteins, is DTGVSQNPRHKITKRGQNVTFRCDPISEHNRLYWYRQTLGQGPEFLTYFQNEAQLEKSRLLSDRFSAERPKGSFSTLEIQRTEQGDSAMYLCASSTTGSWNTEAFFGQGTRLTVV.